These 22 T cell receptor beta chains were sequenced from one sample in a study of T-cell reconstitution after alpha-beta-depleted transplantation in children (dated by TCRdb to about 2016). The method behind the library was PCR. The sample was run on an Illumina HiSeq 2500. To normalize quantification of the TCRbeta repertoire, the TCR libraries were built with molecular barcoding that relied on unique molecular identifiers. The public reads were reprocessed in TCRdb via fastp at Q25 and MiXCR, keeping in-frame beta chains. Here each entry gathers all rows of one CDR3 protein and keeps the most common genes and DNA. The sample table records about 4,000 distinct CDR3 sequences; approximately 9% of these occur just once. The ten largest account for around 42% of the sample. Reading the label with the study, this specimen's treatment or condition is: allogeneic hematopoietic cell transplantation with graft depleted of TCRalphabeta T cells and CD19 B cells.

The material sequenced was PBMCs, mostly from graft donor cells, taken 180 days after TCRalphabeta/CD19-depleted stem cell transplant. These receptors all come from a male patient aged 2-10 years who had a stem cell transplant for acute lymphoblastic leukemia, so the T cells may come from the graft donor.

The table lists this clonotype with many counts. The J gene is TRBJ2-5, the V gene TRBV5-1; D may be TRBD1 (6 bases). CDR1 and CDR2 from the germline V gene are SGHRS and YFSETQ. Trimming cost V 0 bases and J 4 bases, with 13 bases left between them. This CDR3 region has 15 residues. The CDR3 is CASSLVQGYGETQYF. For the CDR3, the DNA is TGCGCCAGCAGCTTGGTCCAGGGGTATGGAGAGACCCAGTACTTC.

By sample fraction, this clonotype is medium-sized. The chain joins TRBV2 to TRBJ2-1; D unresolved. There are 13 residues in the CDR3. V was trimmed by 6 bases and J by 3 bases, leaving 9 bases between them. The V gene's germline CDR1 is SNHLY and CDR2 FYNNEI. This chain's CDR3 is CASRSNLYNEQFF. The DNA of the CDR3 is TGTGCCAGCAGAAGTAACCTCTACAATGAGCAGTTCTTC.

The CDR3 region has the DNA TGTGCCAGCAGCTTCCGGACAGGGATGAACACTGAAGCTTTCTTT. This sequence encodes CASSFRTGMNTEAFF. The J gene is TRBJ1-1, the V gene TRBV7-9, with 8 positions matching TRBD1. Germline loops: CDR1 SEHNR, CDR2 FQNEAQ (reference sequence). This CDR3 is 15 amino acids long. The V segment lost 3 bases and the J segment 0 bases; nucleotides outside the gene matches: 3.

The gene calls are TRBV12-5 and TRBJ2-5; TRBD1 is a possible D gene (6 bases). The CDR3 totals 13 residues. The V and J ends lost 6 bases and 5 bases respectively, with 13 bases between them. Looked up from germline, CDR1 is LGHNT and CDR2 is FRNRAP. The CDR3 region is CASGQGSGETQYF. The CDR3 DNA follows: TGTGCTAGTGGCCAGGGGTCAGGGGAGACCCAGTACTTC.

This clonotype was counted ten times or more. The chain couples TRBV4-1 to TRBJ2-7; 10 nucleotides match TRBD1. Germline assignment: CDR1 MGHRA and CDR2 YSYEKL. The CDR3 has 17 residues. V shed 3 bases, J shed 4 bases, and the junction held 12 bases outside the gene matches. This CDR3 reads CASSHDTGTGDGYEQYF. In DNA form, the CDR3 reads TGCGCCAGCAGCCATGACACCGGGACAGGGGATGGATACGAGCAGTACTTC.

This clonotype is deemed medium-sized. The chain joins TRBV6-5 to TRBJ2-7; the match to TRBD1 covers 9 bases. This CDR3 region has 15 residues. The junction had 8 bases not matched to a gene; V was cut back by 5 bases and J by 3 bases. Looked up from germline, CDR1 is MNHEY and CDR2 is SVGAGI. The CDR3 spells CASSLGGQGIYEQYF. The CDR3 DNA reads TGTGCCAGCAGTCTAGGGGGACAGGGCATCTACGAGCAGTACTTC.

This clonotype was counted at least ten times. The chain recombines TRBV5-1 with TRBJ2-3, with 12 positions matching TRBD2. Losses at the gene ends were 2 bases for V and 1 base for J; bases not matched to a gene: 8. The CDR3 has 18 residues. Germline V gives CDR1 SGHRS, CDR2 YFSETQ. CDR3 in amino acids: CASSFSSGRASGTDTQYF. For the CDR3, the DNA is TGCGCCAGCAGCTTTTCTAGCGGGAGGGCCTCGGGCACAGATACGCAGTATTTT.

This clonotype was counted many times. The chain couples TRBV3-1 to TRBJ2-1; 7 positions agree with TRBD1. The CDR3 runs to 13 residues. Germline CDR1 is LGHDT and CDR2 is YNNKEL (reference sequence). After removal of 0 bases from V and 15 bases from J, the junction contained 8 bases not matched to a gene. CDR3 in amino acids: CASSQDNDRVRFF. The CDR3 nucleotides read TGTGCCAGCAGCCAAGATAACGACAGGGTTCGGTTCTTC.

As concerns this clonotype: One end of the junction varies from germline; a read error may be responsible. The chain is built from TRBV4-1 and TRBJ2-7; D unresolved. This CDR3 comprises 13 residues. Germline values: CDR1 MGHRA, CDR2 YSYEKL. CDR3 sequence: CASSPGGLGEQYF. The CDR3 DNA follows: TGTGCCAGCAGCCCCGGTGGCCTCGGCGAGCAGTACTTC.

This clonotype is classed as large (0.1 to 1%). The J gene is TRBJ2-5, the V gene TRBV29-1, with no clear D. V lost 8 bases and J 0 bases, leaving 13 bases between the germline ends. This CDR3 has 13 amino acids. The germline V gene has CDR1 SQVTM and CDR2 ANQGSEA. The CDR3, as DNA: TGCAGCTCCCCCGGGCACTACCAAGAGACCCAGTACTTC. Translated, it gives CSSPGHYQETQYF.

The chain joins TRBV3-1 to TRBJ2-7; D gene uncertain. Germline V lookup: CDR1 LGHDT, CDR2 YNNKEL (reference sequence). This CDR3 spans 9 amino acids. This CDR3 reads CASRQPRSV. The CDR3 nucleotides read TGTGCCAGCAGGCAGCCGAGGTCGGTC.

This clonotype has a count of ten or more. The CDR3 coding sequence is TGTGCCAGCAGCTTATTCAGCGGTTCTGGCACAGATACGCAGTATTTT. Amino acid sequence: CASSLFSGSGTDTQYF. J is TRBJ2-3 and V is TRBV7-9; a possible D gene is TRBD2 (5 bases). The V end was cut by 2 bases, the J end by 1 base, with 13 bases between. CDR1 is SEHNR, CDR2 FQNEAQ, per germline (reference sequence). The CDR3 loop spans 16 amino acids.

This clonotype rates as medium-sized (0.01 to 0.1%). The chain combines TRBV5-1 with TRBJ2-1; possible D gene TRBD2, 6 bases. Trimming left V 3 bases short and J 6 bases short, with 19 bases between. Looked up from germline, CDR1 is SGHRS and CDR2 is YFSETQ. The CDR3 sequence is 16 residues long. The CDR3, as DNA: TGCGCCAGCAGCTCTGACGGACCGGGACTCCGCAATGAGCAGTTCTTC. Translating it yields CASSSDGPGLRNEQFF.

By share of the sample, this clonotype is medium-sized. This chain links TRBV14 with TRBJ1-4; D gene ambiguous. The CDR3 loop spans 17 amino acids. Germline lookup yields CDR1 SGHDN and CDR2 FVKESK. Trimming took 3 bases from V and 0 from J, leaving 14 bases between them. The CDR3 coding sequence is TGTGCCAGCAGCCACTTCGCCGGCTTTGCAACTAATGAAAAACTGTTTTTT. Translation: CASSHFAGFATNEKLFF.

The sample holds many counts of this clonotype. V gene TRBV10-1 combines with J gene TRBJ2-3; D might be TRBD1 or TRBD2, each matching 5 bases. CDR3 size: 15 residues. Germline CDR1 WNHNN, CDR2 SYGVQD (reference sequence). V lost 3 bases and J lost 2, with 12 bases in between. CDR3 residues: CASSEFRGTTDTQYF. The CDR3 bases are TGCGCCAGCAGTGAATTCCGAGGGACCACAGATACGCAGTATTTT.

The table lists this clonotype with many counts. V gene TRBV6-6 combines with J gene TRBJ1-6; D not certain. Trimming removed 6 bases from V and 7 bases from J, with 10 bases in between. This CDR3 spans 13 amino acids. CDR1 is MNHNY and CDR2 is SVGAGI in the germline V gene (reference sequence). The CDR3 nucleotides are TGTGCCAGCAGCCGCCTGGAGAATTCACCCCTCCACTTT. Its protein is CASSRLENSPLHF.

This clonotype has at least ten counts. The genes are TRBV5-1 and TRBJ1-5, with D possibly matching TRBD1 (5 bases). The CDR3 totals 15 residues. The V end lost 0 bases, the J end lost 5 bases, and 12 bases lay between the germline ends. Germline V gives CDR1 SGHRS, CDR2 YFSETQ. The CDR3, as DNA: TGCGCCAGCAGCTTGGGGGCCGTAGGGGATCAGCCCCAGCATTTT. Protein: CASSLGAVGDQPQHF.

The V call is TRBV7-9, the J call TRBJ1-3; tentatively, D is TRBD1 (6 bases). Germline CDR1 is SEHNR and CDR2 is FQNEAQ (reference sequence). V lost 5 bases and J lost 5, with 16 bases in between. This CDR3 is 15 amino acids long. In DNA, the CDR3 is TGTGCCAGCAGCCAGCGTCTGGGACAACGAAACACCATATATTTT. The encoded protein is CASSQRLGQRNTIYF. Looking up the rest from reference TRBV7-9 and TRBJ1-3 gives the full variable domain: DTGVSQNPRHKITKRGQNVTFRCDPISEHNRLYWYRQTLGQGPEFLTYFQNEAQLEKSRLLSDRFSAERPKGSFSTLEIQRTEQGDSAMYLCASSQRLGQRNTIYFGEGSWLTVV.

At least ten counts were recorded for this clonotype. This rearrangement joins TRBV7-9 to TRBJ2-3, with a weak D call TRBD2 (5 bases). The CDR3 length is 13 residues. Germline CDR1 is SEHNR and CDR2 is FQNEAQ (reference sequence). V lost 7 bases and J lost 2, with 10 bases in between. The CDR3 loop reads CASNEGNTDTQYF. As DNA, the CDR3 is TGTGCCAGCAATGAGGGAAACACAGATACGCAGTATTTT.

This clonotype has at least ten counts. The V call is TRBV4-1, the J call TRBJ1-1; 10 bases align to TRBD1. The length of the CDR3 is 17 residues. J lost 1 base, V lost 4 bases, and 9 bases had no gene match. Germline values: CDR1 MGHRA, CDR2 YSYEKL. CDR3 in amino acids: CASSLNPGQGSNTEAFF. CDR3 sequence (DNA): TGCGCCAGCAGCCTAAACCCGGGACAGGGGTCGAACACTGAAGCTTTCTTT.

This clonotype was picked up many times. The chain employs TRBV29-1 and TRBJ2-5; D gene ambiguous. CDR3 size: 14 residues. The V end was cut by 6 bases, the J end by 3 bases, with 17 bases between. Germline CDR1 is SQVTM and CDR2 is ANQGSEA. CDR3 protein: CSVTQSLLEETQYF. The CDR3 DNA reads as TGCAGCGTGACACAGAGTCTTTTGGAAGAGACCCAGTACTTC.

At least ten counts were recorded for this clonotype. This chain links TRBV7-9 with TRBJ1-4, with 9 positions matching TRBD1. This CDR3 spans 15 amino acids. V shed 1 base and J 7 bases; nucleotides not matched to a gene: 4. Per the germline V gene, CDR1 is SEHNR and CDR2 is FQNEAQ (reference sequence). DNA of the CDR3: TGTGCCAGCAGCTTAGGGGGGACAGGGATTGAAAAACTGTTTTTT. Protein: CASSLGGTGIEKLFF.